A selection of T cell receptor beta chains follows, all from one sample in a study of blood T cell repertoires in COVID-19. Generated by immunoSEQ multiplex PCR, the TCRdb table keeps only in-frame clones and is missing some. The table lists almost 90,000 clones, about nine tenths of them singletons. Sample: peripheral blood. The receptors originated from a man aged 18 to 29 with COVID-19, enrolled during active disease. The CDR3 runs from the conserved cysteine through the conserved F or W. The D gene is left open where the match is weak. Size is omitted from some rows. Given values are once, few, many or a class for expanded clones.

v_gene	abundance	j_gene	d_gene	CDR3nt	CDR3aa
TRBV11-3	once	TRBJ2-7	TRBD1	TGTGCCAGCAGCTTGGGGGACAGGAAGAACGAGCAGTACTTC	CASSLGDRKNEQYF
TRBV7-2	NA	TRBJ2-7	NA	TGTGCCAGCAGCTTAGGAGCCGGTCGGGGCTCCTACGAGCAGTACTTC	CASSLGAGRGSYEQYF
TRBV5-1	NA	TRBJ2-2	TRBD1	TGCGCCAGCAGCCAGGGACAGGGTCACACCGGGGAGCTGTTTTTT	CASSQGQGHTGELFF
TRBV5-1	NA	TRBJ2-7	TRBD1	TGCGCCAGCAGCATACGACAGGGGGCATCCTACGAGCAGTACTTC	CASSIRQGASYEQYF
TRBV7-9	NA	TRBJ2-2	TRBD1	TGTGCCAGCAGCACGCGACAGGGGCGGACCGGGGAGCTGTTTTTT	CASSTRQGRTGELFF
TRBV7-9	NA	TRBJ2-7	NA	TGTGCCAGCAGCTTATTGGACAGCTACGAGCAGTACTTC	CASSLLDSYEQYF
TRBV5-5	NA	TRBJ1-3	NA	TGTGCCAGCAGCTTGTTCCCGACAAACTCTGGAAACACCATATATTTT	CASSLFPTNSGNTIYF
TRBV25-1	NA	TRBJ2-2	TRBD2	TGTGCCAGCCAGACTAGCGAGCCACGTTGGACCGGGGAGCTGTTTTTT	CASQTSEPRWTGELFF
TRBV19	NA	TRBJ2-6	NA	TGTGCCAGTAGTCCCCCTCTCTCTGGGGCCAACGTCCTGACTTTC	CASSPPLSGANVLTF
TRBV9	NA	TRBJ2-7	NA	TGTGCCAGCAGCGTAGTGTCGGGGGACGAGCAGTACTTC	CASSVVSGDEQYF
TRBV4-3	NA	TRBJ2-3	TRBD1	TGCGCCAGCAGCCAAACCGGACAGGGTCCTAGCACAGATACGCAGTATTTT	CASSQTGQGPSTDTQYF
TRBV5-6	NA	TRBJ1-5	NA	TGTGCCAGCAGCCGGAGGAGGGGAGGCAATCAGCCCCAGCATTTT	CASSRRRGGNQPQHF
TRBV6-5	NA	TRBJ2-3	NA	TGTGCCAGCACCTTAACAGGGTCCCAGATGGATACGCAGTATTTT	CASTLTGSQMDTQYF
TRBV3-1/TRBV3-2	NA	TRBJ1-1	NA	TGTGCCAGCAGCCAAGGGTGGGCACCACTTTTAAACACTGAAGCTTTCTTT	CASSQGWAPLLNTEAFF
TRBV15	NA	TRBJ2-7	NA	TGTGCCACAGAAGACAGTGCCTACGAGCAGTACTTC	CATEDSAYEQYF
TRBV11-2	NA	TRBJ2-2	NA	TGTGCCAGCAGACCAGGGTGGGGACAAAGGGACCCGAACACCGGGGAGCTGTTTTTT	CASRPGWGQRDPNTGELFF
TRBV15	once	TRBJ2-3	NA	TGTGCCACCAGCAGTGAACGCAACCTAGGCACAGATACGCAGTATTTT	CATSSERNLGTDTQYF
TRBV19	NA	TRBJ2-7	TRBD2	TGTGCCACCTCATTGGCGGGAGGGCCCTACGAGCAGTACTTC	CATSLAGGPYEQYF
TRBV24-1	NA	TRBJ2-5	NA	TGTGCCACCAGTGGTGGGGCAGGGTTAAACCAAGAGACCCAGTACTTC	CATSGGAGLNQETQYF
TRBV5-4	NA	TRBJ1-2	NA	TGTGCCAGCATCCTGATGGGACTTAACTATGGCTACACCTTC	CASILMGLNYGYTF
TRBV19	NA	TRBJ2-3	TRBD2	TGTGCCAGTAGTCTCGGGACTAGCGGGACGAGTACGCAGTATTTT	CASSLGTSGTSTQYF
TRBV6-2/TRBV6-3	NA	TRBJ2-2	NA	TGTGCCAGCAGTTTCATTCCAGGGGCGCACACCGGGGAGCTGTTTTTT	CASSFIPGAHTGELFF
TRBV20-1	NA	TRBJ2-7	TRBD1	TGCAGTGCTAATGACCGGGACAGGTATTCCTACGAGCAGTACTTC	CSANDRDRYSYEQYF
TRBV2	NA	TRBJ2-2	TRBD1	TGTGCCAGCAGTTTTGACAGGGGGGACACCGGGGAGCTGTTTTTT	CASSFDRGDTGELFF
TRBV10-3	NA	TRBJ2-5	NA	TGTGCCATCAGTGATCCGGCTAGCTCCTCCGGAACGACCCAGTACTTC	CAISDPASSSGTTQYF
TRBV15	NA	TRBJ2-5	TRBD1	TGTGCCACCAGCAGAGGGGAGGACAGGGCGGAAGAGACCCAGTACTTC	CATSRGEDRAEETQYF
TRBV28	NA	TRBJ2-7	NA	TGTGCCAGCAGTTTGACAGTTCCCTACGAGCAGTACTTC	CASSLTVPYEQYF
TRBV4-1	NA	TRBJ1-2	TRBD1	TGCGCCAGCAGCCCGGAGGTCGGGACAGCCTATGGCTACACCTTC	CASSPEVGTAYGYTF
TRBV4-3	NA	TRBJ1-1	NA	TGCGCCAGCAGCCAAGGGACAGTCGTCGTGAACACTGAAGCTTTCTTT	CASSQGTVVVNTEAFF
TRBV28	NA	TRBJ2-7	TRBD2	TGTGCCAGTACACTGGGAGGGACTAGCGGGAGGTACGAGCAGTACTTC	CASTLGGTSGRYEQYF
TRBV6-5	once	TRBJ2-7	NA	TGTGCCAGCCGGCAGGGGCTTTCGGGCGAGCAGTACTTC	CASRQGLSGEQYF
TRBV4-3	NA	TRBJ1-2	TRBD1	TGCGCCAGCAGCCAAGATCTGGCGACAGGGCGGGTTAGTGGCTACACCTTC	CASSQDLATGRVSGYTF
TRBV5-6	once	TRBJ1-2	TRBD1	TGTGCCAGCAGCTTGGGGGACAGTTACTATGGCTACACCTTC	CASSLGDSYYGYTF
TRBV27	NA	TRBJ2-1	TRBD1	TGTGCCAGCAGGGACGGACAGGGATACAATGAGCAGTTCTTC	CASRDGQGYNEQFF
TRBV5-1	NA	TRBJ2-2	TRBD2	TGCGCCAGCAGCTTTGGTAGCGGGAGTGGCGGGGAGCTGTTTTTT	CASSFGSGSGGELFF
TRBV18	NA	TRBJ2-7	NA	TGTGCCAGCTCCTGGGGGGGCGGAACTAACTACGAGCAGTACTTC	CASSWGGGTNYEQYF
TRBV27	once	TRBJ2-7	NA	TGTGCCAGCAGTCGGACAGTCTCCTACGAGCAGTACTTC	CASSRTVSYEQYF